This T cell receptor beta chain was documented in a study of T-cell memory formation after mild COVID-19. The ends were cut back, 4 bases at V and 8 bases at J, with 14 bases in the middle. CDR3 length: 14 residues. CDR1 is MDHEN, CDR2 SYDVKM, per germline. General study points: Memory from before infection featured some responding clones, which suggests cross-reactive memory joined. CD4+ clones that contracted lay mainly in CM and EM; CD8+ ones lay in EMRA.

Constant-segment primers were used for 5'RACE, and the resulting TCR alpha and TCR beta cDNA libraries carried sample barcodes and UMIs. TCRdb processed the 5' RACE reads anew with MiXCR; each CDR3 protein has one entry. The profile covers roughly 180,000 distinct CDR3 sequences, with 15% to 20% appearing a single time and about 4% taken by the ten largest. The sample holds many counts of this clonotype. Its target is unknown. The chain couples TRBV28 to TRBJ1-4; D is ambiguous. The specimen was PBMCs or a T cell subset sorted from them (not recorded which). This TCR was sampled from a young man who had mild COVID-19 (a few samples of this study predate the infection). Cell type and time point are not known. CDR3 amino acids: CASSSRKVGEKLFF. The DNA of the CDR3 is TGTGCCAGCAGTTCCAGGAAAGTTGGAGAAAAACTGTTTTTT.